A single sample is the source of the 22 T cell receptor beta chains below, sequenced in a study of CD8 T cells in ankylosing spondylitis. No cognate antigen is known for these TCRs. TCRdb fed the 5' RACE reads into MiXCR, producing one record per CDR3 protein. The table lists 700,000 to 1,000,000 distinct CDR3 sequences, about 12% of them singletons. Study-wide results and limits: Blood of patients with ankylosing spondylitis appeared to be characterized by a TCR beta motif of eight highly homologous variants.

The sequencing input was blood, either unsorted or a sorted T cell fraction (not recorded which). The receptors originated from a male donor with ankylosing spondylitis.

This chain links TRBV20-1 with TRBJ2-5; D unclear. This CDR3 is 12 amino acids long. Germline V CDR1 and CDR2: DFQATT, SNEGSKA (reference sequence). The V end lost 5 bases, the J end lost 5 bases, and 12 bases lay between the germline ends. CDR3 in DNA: TGCAGTGCTGGTGGCAGGACGGAGACCCAGTACTTC. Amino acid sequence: CSAGGRTETQYF.

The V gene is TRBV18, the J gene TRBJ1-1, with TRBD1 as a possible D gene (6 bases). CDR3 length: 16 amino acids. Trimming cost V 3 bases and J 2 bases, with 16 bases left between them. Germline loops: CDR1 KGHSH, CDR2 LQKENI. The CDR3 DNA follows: TGTGCCAGCTCACCGTGGCAGGGGTCCGATAACACTGAAGCTTTCTTT. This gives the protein CASSPWQGSDNTEAFF.

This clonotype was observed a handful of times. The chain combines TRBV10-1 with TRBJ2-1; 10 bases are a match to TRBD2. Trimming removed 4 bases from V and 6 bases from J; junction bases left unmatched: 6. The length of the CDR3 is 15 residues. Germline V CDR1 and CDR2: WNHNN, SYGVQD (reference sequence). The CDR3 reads CASSVAGGQSNEQFF. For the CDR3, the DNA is TGCGCCAGCAGTGTAGCGGGAGGTCAATCCAATGAGCAGTTCTTC.

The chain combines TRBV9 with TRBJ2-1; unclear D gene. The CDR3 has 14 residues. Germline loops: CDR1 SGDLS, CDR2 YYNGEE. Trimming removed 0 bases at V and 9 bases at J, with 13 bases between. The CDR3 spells CASSVASMGVEQFF. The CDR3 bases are TGTGCCAGCAGCGTAGCGTCGATGGGCGTTGAGCAGTTCTTC.

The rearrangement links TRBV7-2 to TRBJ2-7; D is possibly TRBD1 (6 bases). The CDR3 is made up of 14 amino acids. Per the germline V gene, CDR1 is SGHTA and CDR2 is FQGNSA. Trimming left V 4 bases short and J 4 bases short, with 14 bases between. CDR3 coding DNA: TGTGCCAGCAGCTCCGACAGGCCCTCGTACGAGCAGTACTTC. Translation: CASSSDRPSYEQYF.

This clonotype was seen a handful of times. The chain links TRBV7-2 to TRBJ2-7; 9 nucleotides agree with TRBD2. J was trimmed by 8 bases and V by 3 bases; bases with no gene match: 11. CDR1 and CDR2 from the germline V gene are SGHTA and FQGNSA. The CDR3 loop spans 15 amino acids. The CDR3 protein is CASSFELAGRLKQYF. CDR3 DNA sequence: TGTGCCAGCAGCTTTGAGCTAGCGGGAAGGTTGAAGCAGTACTTC.

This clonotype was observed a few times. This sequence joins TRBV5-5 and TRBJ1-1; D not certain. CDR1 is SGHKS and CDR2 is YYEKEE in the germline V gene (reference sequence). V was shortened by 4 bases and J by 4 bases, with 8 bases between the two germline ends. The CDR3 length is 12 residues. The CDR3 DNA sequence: TGTGCCAGCAGCGTGGGTATCACTGAAGCTTTCTTT. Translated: CASSVGITEAFF.

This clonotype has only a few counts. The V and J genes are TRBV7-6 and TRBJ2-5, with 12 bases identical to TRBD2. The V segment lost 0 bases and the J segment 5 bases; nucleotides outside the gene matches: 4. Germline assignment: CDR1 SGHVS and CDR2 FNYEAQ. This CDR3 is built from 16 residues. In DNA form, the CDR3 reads TGTGCCAGCAGCTTAGCGCGGCTAGCGGGAGGGGAGACCCAGTACTTC. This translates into CASSLARLAGGETQYF. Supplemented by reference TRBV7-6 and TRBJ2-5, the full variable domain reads GAGVSQSPRYKVTKRGQDVALRCDPISGHVSLYWYRQALGQGPEFLTYFNYEAQQDKSGLPNDRFSAERPEGSISTLTIQRTEQRDSAMYRCASSLARLAGGETQYFGPGTRLLVL.

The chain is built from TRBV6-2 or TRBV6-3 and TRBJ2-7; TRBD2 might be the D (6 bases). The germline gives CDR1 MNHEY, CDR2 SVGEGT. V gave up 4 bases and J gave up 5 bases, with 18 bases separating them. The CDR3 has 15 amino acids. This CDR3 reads CASSFGPGRGDEQYF. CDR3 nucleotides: TGTGCCAGCAGTTTCGGACCCGGGAGAGGTGACGAGCAGTACTTC.

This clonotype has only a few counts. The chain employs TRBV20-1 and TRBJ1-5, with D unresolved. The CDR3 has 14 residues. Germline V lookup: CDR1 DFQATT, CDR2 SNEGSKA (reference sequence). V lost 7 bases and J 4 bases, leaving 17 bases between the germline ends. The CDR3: CSVTTAVINQPQHF. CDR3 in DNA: TGCAGTGTTACCACCGCGGTCATTAATCAGCCCCAGCATTTT.

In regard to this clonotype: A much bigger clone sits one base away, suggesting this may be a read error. CDR3 nucleotide sequence: TGCAGCGTTGTCACAAGGGGGGCCGGGGAGCTGTATTTT. Protein sequence: CSVVTRGAGELYF. This chain uses TRBV29-1 with TRBJ2-2; D might be TRBD1 or TRBD2, each matching 6 bases. The CDR3 covers 13 residues. Germline V gives CDR1 SQVTM, CDR2 ANQGSEA.

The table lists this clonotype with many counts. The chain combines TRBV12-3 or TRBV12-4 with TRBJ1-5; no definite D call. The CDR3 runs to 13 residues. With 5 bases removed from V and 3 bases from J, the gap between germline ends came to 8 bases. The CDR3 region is CASSLGHNQPQHF. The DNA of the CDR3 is TGTGCCAGCAGTCTCGGCCACAATCAGCCCCAGCATTTT.

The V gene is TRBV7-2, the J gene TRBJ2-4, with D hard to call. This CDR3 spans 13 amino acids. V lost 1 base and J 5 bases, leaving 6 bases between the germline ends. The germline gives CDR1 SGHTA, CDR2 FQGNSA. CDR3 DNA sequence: TGTGCCAGCAGCTTAGAGGTACAAAACATTCAGTACTTC. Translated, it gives CASSLEVQNIQYF.

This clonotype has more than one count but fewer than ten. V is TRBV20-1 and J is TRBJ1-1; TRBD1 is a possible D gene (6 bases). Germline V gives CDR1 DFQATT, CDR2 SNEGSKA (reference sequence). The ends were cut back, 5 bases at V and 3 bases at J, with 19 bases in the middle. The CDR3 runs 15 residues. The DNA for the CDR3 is TGCAGTGCTTCTAACCTATTGACAGGATACACTGAAGCTTTCTTT. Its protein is CSASNLLTGYTEAFF.

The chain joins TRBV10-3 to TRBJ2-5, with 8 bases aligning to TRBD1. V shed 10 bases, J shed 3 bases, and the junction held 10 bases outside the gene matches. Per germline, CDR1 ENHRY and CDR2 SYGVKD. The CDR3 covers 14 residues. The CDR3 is CATHRGLKEETQYF. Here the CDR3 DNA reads TGTGCCACCCACAGGGGGTTGAAAGAAGAGACCCAGTACTTC.

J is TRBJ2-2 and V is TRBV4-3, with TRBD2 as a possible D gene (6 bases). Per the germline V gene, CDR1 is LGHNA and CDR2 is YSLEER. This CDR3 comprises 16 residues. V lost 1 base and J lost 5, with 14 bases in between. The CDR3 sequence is CASSQGRGFRTGELFF. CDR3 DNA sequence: TGCGCCAGCAGCCAAGGGCGGGGTTTTAGGACCGGGGAGCTGTTTTTT.

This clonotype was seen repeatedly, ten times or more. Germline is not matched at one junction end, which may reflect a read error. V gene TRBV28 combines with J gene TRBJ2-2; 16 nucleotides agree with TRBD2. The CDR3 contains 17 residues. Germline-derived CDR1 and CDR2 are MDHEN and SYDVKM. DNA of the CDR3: TGTGCCAGCAGTTTATGGGGACTAGCGGGGGGGCCCGGAGAGCTGTTTTTT. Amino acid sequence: CASSLWGLAGGPGELFF.

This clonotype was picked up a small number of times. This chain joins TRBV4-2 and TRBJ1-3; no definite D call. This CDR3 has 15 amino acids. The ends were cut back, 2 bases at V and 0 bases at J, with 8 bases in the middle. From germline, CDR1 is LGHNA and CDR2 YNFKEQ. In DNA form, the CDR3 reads TGTGCCAGCAGCCAAACCGCCTCCTCTGGAAACACCATATATTTT. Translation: CASSQTASSGNTIYF.

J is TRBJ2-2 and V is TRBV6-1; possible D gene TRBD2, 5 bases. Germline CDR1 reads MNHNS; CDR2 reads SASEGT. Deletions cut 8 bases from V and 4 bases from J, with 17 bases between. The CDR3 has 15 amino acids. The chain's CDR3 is CASFPGTRLTGELFF. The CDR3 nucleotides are TGTGCCAGCTTCCCGGGAACCAGGCTCACCGGGGAGCTGTTTTTT.

The CDR3 is CSARRGQGETQYF. In DNA, the CDR3 is TGCAGTGCCAGGAGAGGGCAGGGGGAGACCCAGTACTTC. The chain is built from TRBV20-1 and TRBJ2-5, with TRBD1 as a possible D gene (6 bases). The germline gives CDR1 DFQATT, CDR2 SNEGSKA (reference sequence). This CDR3 comprises 13 residues. V lost 6 bases and J lost 5, with 16 bases in between.

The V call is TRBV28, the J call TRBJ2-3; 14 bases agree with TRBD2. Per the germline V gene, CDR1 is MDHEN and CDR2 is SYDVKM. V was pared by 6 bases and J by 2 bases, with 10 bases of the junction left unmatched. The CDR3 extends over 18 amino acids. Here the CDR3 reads CASRFRLAGGLNTDTQYF. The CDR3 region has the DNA TGTGCCAGCAGATTCCGACTAGCGGGGGGGCTGAACACAGATACGCAGTATTTT.

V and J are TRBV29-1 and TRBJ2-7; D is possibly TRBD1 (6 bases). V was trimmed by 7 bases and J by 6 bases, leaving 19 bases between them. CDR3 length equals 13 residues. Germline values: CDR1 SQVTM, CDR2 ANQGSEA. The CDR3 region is CSGSPGGFSEQYF. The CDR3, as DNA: TGCAGCGGCTCCCCTGGGGGCTTCAGCGAGCAGTACTTC.